One and the same sample provided the 13 T cell receptor beta chains below, sequenced in a study of blood T cell repertoires in COVID-19 (dated by TCRdb to about 2020). Library preparation was by the immunoSEQ multiplex PCR assay. Imported from immuneACCESS, the table was reduced by TCRdb to in-frame sequences with V and J called. These copies leave out some clones; in studies compared against another copy, an unresolved V gene accounts for under half, and the cause of the remainder is not known. In all, the sample holds about 280,000 clones, and about 89% of those were seen once. The ten largest clones take up roughly 5% of the sample. The specimen was peripheral blood. These receptor sequences come from a middle-aged man with acute or convalescent COVID-19.

The V and J genes are TRBV6-6 and TRBJ2-2; 8 positions match TRBD2. This CDR3 spans 15 amino acids. The germline CDR1 and CDR2 sequences are MNHNY and SVGAGI (reference sequence). V trimming: 6 bases; J trimming: 5 bases; junction bases outside the gene matches: 8. The CDR3, as DNA: TGTGCCAGCAGCCCCGGGGTAGCGGGGACCGGGGAGCTGTTTTTT. This encodes CASSPGVAGTGELFF.

This clone was found a few times. Other DNA sequences within the sample encode an identical CDR3. The chain employs TRBV7-2 and TRBJ1-6, with a possible D match to TRBD1 (6 bases). Germline V gene lookup returns CDR1 SGHTA and CDR2 FQGNSA. The CDR3 runs 13 residues. Trimming took off 3 bases at V and 10 bases at J, with 10 bases between the two ends. CDR3 DNA sequence: TGTGCCAGCAGCTTGAACAGGGACTCACCCCTCCACTTT. It is translated as CASSLNRDSPLHF.

A few counts support this clone. The rearrangement uses TRBV25-1 and TRBJ2-1; maybe TRBD1 (5 bases). The CDR3 has 16 residues. The V gene's germline CDR1 is MGHDK and CDR2 SYGVNS. V lost 2 bases and J 5 bases, leaving 16 bases between the germline ends. The CDR3 DNA follows: TGTGCCAGCAGTGAAGTTCGGGCAGGGTGGGACAATGAGCAGTTCTTC. The encoded protein is CASSEVRAGWDNEQFF.

The CDR3 here is CASRQVYNSPLHF. Here the CDR3 DNA reads TGTGCCAGCAGGCAGGTTTATAATTCACCCCTCCACTTT. This sequence joins TRBV6-5 and TRBJ1-6; no reliable D call. This CDR3 is built from 13 residues. V was cut by 6 bases and J by 4 bases, with 7 bases left in between. Per the germline V gene, CDR1 is MNHEY and CDR2 is SVGAGI.

The genes are TRBV30 and TRBJ1-2, with D possibly TRBD1 on 6 matching bases. The length of the CDR3 is 13 residues. V was shortened by 2 bases and J by 2 bases, with 9 bases between the two germline ends. Germline loops: CDR1 GTSNPN, CDR2 SVGIG (reference sequence). CDR3: CAWSRQENYGYTF. CDR3 coding DNA: TGTGCCTGGAGTCGACAGGAAAACTATGGCTACACCTTC.

V usage is TRBV27 and J usage is TRBJ2-7, with 7 bases that match TRBD1. The CDR3 totals 15 residues. Germline-derived CDR1 and CDR2 are MNHEY and SMNVEV (reference sequence). Trimming removed 2 bases from V and 1 base from J; junction bases left unmatched: 5. The CDR3 spells CASSLIRGPSYEQYF. CDR3 nucleotide sequence: TGTGCCAGCAGTTTAATAAGGGGGCCGTCCTACGAGCAGTACTTC.

CDR3 loop: CASGGGGEDTGELFF. Here the CDR3 DNA reads TGTGCCAGCGGGGGAGGAGGGGAGGACACCGGGGAGCTGTTTTTT. The chain combines TRBV28 with TRBJ2-2; possibly TRBD2 for D (6 bases). CDR3 length: 15 residues. Germline CDR1 MDHEN, CDR2 SYDVKM. With 8 bases removed from V and 3 bases from J, the gap between germline ends came to 16 bases.

The chain has TRBV5-6 and TRBJ1-3, with no clear D. V was shortened by 1 base and J by 2 bases, with 7 bases between the two germline ends. CDR3 length: 14 amino acids. CDR1 SGHDT and CDR2 YYEEEE come from the germline V gene. For the CDR3, the DNA is TGTGCCAGCAGCTTGCTCGGGGCTGGAAACACCATATATTTT. This gives the protein CASSLLGAGNTIYF. The full variable domain, rest sourced from reference TRBV5-6 and TRBJ1-3, is DAGVTQSPTHLIKTRGQQVTLRCSPKSGHDTVSWYQQALGQGPQFIFQYYEEEERQRGNFPDRFSGHQFPNYSSELNVNALLLGDSALYLCASSLLGAGNTIYFGEGSWLTVV.

The J gene is TRBJ2-2, the V gene TRBV12-3 or TRBV12-4; D gene uncertain. This CDR3 is built from 13 residues. Trimming removed 2 bases at V and 8 bases at J, with 9 bases between. This chain's CDR3 is CASSLPLPGELFF. The CDR3 nucleotides read TGTGCCAGCAGTTTACCTCTCCCGGGGGAGCTGTTTTTT.

The V call is TRBV5-8, the J call TRBJ2-1; TRBD2 aligns across 13 bases. The CDR3 covers 17 residues. Germline V gene lookup returns CDR1 SGHTS and CDR2 YDEGEE. Germline trimming cut 3 bases from V and 4 bases from J; bases unmatched to any gene: 7. CDR3: CASSWVRTSGGYNEQFF. Here the CDR3 DNA reads TGTGCCAGCAGCTGGGTTCGGACTAGCGGGGGTTACAATGAGCAGTTCTTC.

This rearrangement joins TRBV5-1 to TRBJ1-4; D might be TRBD1 (5 bases). From germline, CDR1 is SGHRS and CDR2 YFSETQ. The CDR3 is made up of 13 amino acids. The germline V and J ends were trimmed by 2 bases and 8 bases, with 10 bases remaining between them. CDR3: CASSLGAGEKLFF. The CDR3 nucleotides are TGCGCCAGCAGCTTAGGGGCTGGAGAAAAACTGTTTTTT.

CDR3 DNA: TGTGCCAGCAGCGGATCCTCCCTCCCGGCAGGGCCCGATTACGAGCAGTACTTC. It translates to CASSGSSLPAGPDYEQYF. The rearrangement joins TRBV7-9 to TRBJ2-7, with a possible D match to TRBD1 (5 bases). V lost 5 bases, J lost 4 bases, and 27 bases lay in between. This CDR3 contains 18 residues. Germline CDR1 is SEHNR and CDR2 is FQNEAQ (reference sequence).

The chain couples TRBV11-2 to TRBJ1-2; the D gene is possibly TRBD1 (5 bases). The CDR3 loop spans 16 amino acids. The germline gives CDR1 SGHAT, CDR2 FQNNGV. The V end was cut by 5 bases, the J end by 5 bases, with 21 bases between. The CDR3 is CASSAGPQALPYGYTF. The DNA for the CDR3 is TGTGCCAGCAGCGCTGGGCCACAGGCCCTTCCATATGGCTACACCTTC.